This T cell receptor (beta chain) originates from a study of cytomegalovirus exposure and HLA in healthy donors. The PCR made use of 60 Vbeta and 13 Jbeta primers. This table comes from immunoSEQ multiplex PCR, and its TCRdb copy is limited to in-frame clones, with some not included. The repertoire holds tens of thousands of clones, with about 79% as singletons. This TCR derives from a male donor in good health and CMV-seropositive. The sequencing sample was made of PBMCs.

This chain's CDR3 is CASSAGQAKNIQYF. The DNA for the CDR3 is TGTGCCAGCAGCGCGGGACAGGCCAAAAACATTCAGTACTTC. The V and J genes are TRBV7-9 and TRBJ2-4; D might be TRBD1 (7 bases). This CDR3 has 14 amino acids. The germline V gene has CDR1 SEHNR and CDR2 FQNEAQ (reference sequence). Trimming stripped 5 bases from V and 1 base from J, with 9 bases between.